The 26 T cell receptor beta chains listed next were all sequenced from one sample in a study of neurological immune-mediated disorders. Time point noted: longitudinal time-point 1 (baseline). TCRdb redid the calling of the 5' RACE reads with MiXCR, one entry per CDR3 protein. The sample has under 40,000 distinct CDR3 sequences, roughly 3.1% seen once. The sample taken for sequencing was PBMCs. These receptors came from a woman in her sixties or seventies with multiple sclerosis.

Many counts were recorded for this clonotype. V and J are TRBV7-9 and TRBJ1-4, with a possible D match to TRBD1 (6 bases). The CDR3 contains 13 residues. Germline lookup yields CDR1 SEHNR and CDR2 FQNEAQ (reference sequence). The V gene lost 10 bases and the J gene lost 4 bases, with 13 bases spanning the gap. The CDR3, as DNA: TGTGCCACCACCGGGACAAGTAATGAAAAACTGTTTTTT. It encodes CATTGTSNEKLFF.

The sample holds many counts of this clonotype. CDR3 DNA: TGTGCCAGCAGCTATTTCGGGACAGGCTATGGCTACACCTTC. It encodes CASSYFGTGYGYTF. This rearrangement joins TRBV11-2 to TRBJ1-2; 8 bases are a match to TRBD1. V trimming: 4 bases; J trimming: 4 bases; junction bases outside the gene matches: 5. From germline, CDR1 is SGHAT and CDR2 FQNNGV. This CDR3 comprises 14 residues.

This clonotype appeared many times. The V call is TRBV5-1, the J call TRBJ1-1, with a weak D call TRBD1 (5 bases). Germline CDR1 is SGHRS and CDR2 is YFSETQ. Trimming stripped 4 bases from V and 2 bases from J, with 18 bases between. This CDR3 is 16 amino acids long. As DNA, the CDR3 is TGCGCCAGCAGCCCTCAACCTGGACATCCAAACACTGAAGCTTTCTTT. Translated: CASSPQPGHPNTEAFF.

In this sample, this clonotype turned up many times. The chain combines TRBV15 with TRBJ2-2, with 7 bases that match TRBD2. The CDR3 loop spans 15 amino acids. The germline CDR1 and CDR2 sequences are LNHNV and YYDKDF (reference sequence). V was clipped by 4 bases and J by 2 bases; unmatched bases: 4. The CDR3 is CATSMWGGNTGELFF. Here the CDR3 DNA reads TGTGCCACCAGCATGTGGGGGGGAAACACCGGGGAGCTGTTTTTT.

This clonotype was recorded many times. This chain uses TRBV9 with TRBJ2-1; possible D gene TRBD2, 6 bases. Trimming left V 4 bases short and J 0 bases short, with 14 bases between. Germline loops: CDR1 SGDLS, CDR2 YYNGEE. This CDR3 has 16 amino acids. The CDR3 DNA reads as TGTGCCAGCAGCCCCCCTGGGCGGGACTCCTACAATGAGCAGTTCTTC. Encoded protein: CASSPPGRDSYNEQFF.

This clonotype was detected many times. The chain uses TRBV5-1 and TRBJ1-2; weak D call: TRBD1 (5 bases). Germline CDR1 is SGHRS and CDR2 is YFSETQ. The CDR3 loop spans 15 amino acids. V shed 4 bases and J shed 2 bases, with 15 bases lying between them. DNA for the CDR3: TGCGCCAGCAGCCTGGCCGCGGGGCAGAACTATGGCTACACCTTC. Translated, it gives CASSLAAGQNYGYTF.

This clonotype was counted ten times or more. The chain uses TRBV5-1 and TRBJ2-2; D call uncertain. CDR3 length: 13 residues. Germline CDR1 and CDR2: SGHRS and YFSETQ. V was trimmed by 2 bases and J by 7 bases, leaving 9 bases between them. The CDR3 DNA sequence: TGCGCCAGCAGCTTACCTTGGAGCGGGGAGCTGTTTTTT. Its translation: CASSLPWSGELFF.

This clonotype was detected many times. The V gene is TRBV6-5, the J gene TRBJ2-1; TRBD2 aligns across 9 bases. V trimming: 4 bases; J trimming: 7 bases; junction bases outside the gene matches: 5. The CDR3 totals 14 residues. Germline loops: CDR1 MNHEY, CDR2 SVGAGI. The CDR3 region has the DNA TGTGCCAGCAGTTTATTAGCGGGGGAGAATGAGCAGTTCTTC. Translating gives CASSLLAGENEQFF.

This clonotype came up many times. The chain links TRBV7-9 to TRBJ2-3, with 7 bases lining up with TRBD2. This CDR3 has 16 amino acids. V trimming: 1 base; J trimming: 0 bases; junction bases outside the gene matches: 4. Germline V gives CDR1 SEHNR, CDR2 FQNEAQ (reference sequence). Here the CDR3 reads CASSLDGGGSTDTQYF. The CDR3 DNA follows: TGTGCCAGCAGCTTAGATGGCGGGGGAAGCACAGATACGCAGTATTTT.

This clonotype was counted many times. The chain uses TRBV6-6 and TRBJ1-5, with 7 bases identical to TRBD1. This CDR3 is 15 amino acids long. Germline V lookup: CDR1 MNHNY, CDR2 SVGAGI (reference sequence). V was pared by 2 bases and J by 1 base, with 2 bases of the junction left unmatched. CDR3 residues: CASSYKTGSNQPQHF. The CDR3, as DNA: TGTGCCAGCAGTTACAAGACAGGGAGCAATCAGCCCCAGCATTTT.

This clonotype was counted at least ten times. The chain is built from TRBV12-3 or TRBV12-4 and TRBJ1-5; the D is unclear. The CDR3 is 16 amino acids. V lost 3 bases and J lost 2, with 14 bases in between. CDR3 sequence (DNA): TGTGCCAGCAGTTTTGGAGGCAATCAGGGCAATCAGCCCCAGCATTTT. Translated, it gives CASSFGGNQGNQPQHF.

The table lists this clonotype with a few counts. The genes are TRBV4-1 and TRBJ1-4; D gene ambiguous. This CDR3 region has 16 residues. Germline lookup yields CDR1 MGHRA and CDR2 YSYEKL. The germline V and J ends were trimmed by 3 bases and 1 base, with 12 bases remaining between them. CDR3 loop: CASSQSLGGTNEKLFF. CDR3 sequence (DNA): TGCGCCAGCAGCCAGAGCCTCGGCGGAACTAATGAAAAACTGTTTTTT.

This clonotype was seen many times. The rearrangement joins TRBV12-3 or TRBV12-4 to TRBJ1-3; D gene unclear. This CDR3 contains 14 residues. V was pared by 2 bases and J by 5 bases, with 10 bases between. The CDR3 loop reads CASSLRGRRNTIYF. CDR3 coding DNA: TGTGCCAGCAGTTTACGCGGCAGAAGAAACACCATATATTTT.

This clonotype has a count of ten or more. This CDR3 is CSARLPLAGGSQYF. CDR3 DNA: TGCAGTGCTAGGCTACCCCTAGCGGGGGGGTCCCAGTACTTC. The J gene is TRBJ2-5, the V gene TRBV20-1; 12 bases are shared with TRBD2. Per germline, CDR1 DFQATT and CDR2 SNEGSKA (reference sequence). The CDR3 sequence is 14 residues long. The junction had 8 bases not matched to a gene; V was cut back by 3 bases and J by 9 bases.

This clonotype was found many times. The chain recombines TRBV7-2 with TRBJ1-2; tentative D call: TRBD1 (6 bases). The CDR3 has 16 amino acids. The V end lost 5 bases, the J end lost 3 bases, and 19 bases lay between the germline ends. Per the germline V gene, CDR1 is SGHTA and CDR2 is FQGNSA. CDR3 amino acids: CASSRTPDRTDYGYTF. The CDR3 region has the DNA TGTGCCAGCAGCCGCACGCCGGACAGAACCGACTATGGCTACACCTTC. Full variable domain (remainder filled in from reference TRBV7-2 and TRBJ1-2): GAGVSQSPSNKVTEKGKDVELRCDPISGHTALYWYRQSLGQGLEFLIYFQGNSAPDKSGLPSDRFSAERTGGSVSTLTIQRTQQEDSAVYLCASSRTPDRTDYGYTFGSGTRLTVV.

This clonotype was observed many times. DNA of the CDR3: TGCGCCAGCAGCTCTGACAGGGCGGTGAACACTGAAGCTTTCTTT. Protein: CASSSDRAVNTEAFF. V and J are TRBV5-1 and TRBJ1-1, with 7 bases lining up with TRBD1. This CDR3 is 15 amino acids long. Germline V lookup: CDR1 SGHRS, CDR2 YFSETQ. The V segment lost 3 bases and the J segment 0 bases; nucleotides outside the gene matches: 5.

This clonotype was detected ten times or more. J is TRBJ1-2 and V is TRBV12-3 or TRBV12-4; tentatively, D is TRBD1 (5 bases). Between the trimmed V and J ends, which lost 3 bases and 6 bases, there was a span of 11 bases. The CDR3 is made up of 13 amino acids. The CDR3 DNA reads TGTGCCAGCAGTTTGATGGACACCGATGGCTACACCTTC. Amino acid sequence: CASSLMDTDGYTF.

This clonotype was recorded many times. This chain links TRBV20-1 with TRBJ1-2, with 8 positions matching TRBD1. The CDR3 sequence is 13 residues long. The V gene end was trimmed by 2 bases and the J gene end by 8 bases; junction bases not matched to a gene: 7. Germline CDR1 and CDR2: DFQATT and SNEGSKA (reference sequence). The CDR3 loop reads CSARKPGGNGYTF. The CDR3 DNA is TGCAGTGCTAGAAAACCAGGGGGCAACGGCTACACCTTC.

To note about this clonotype: An end of the junction does not agree with germline; a read error may underlie this. V gene TRBV7-9 combines with J gene TRBJ1-5; 7 bases are a match to TRBD1. Germline lookup yields CDR1 SEHNR and CDR2 FQNEAQ (reference sequence). The CDR3 is 15 amino acids. CDR3 nucleotides: TGTGCCAGCAGCAGAGACAGGGCGGGCAATCAGCACCAGCATTTT. Translation gives CASSRDRAGNQHQHF. Filled out from reference TRBV7-9 and TRBJ1-5, the complete variable domain reads DTGVSQNPRHKITKRGQNVTFRCDPISEHNRLYWYRQTLGQGPEFLTYFQNEAQLEKSRLLSDRFSAERPKGSFSTLEIQRTEQGDSAMYLCASSRDRAGNQHQHFGDGTRLSIL.

This clonotype was counted only a few times. A read error may explain this, as a much larger clone is one base away. The chain combines TRBV20-1 with TRBJ1-2; 9 nucleotides match TRBD1. Germline CDR1 reads DFQATT; CDR2 reads SNEGSKA (reference sequence). The junction had 8 bases not matched to a gene; V was cut back by 7 bases and J by 5 bases. This CDR3 is 13 amino acids long. The chain's CDR3 is CSEDRDRVYGYTF. In DNA form, the CDR3 reads TGCAGTGAAGACCGGGACAGGGTGTATGGCTACACCTTC.

In this sample, this clonotype turned up many times. The chain has TRBV12-3 or TRBV12-4 and TRBJ2-1, with 7 bases aligning to TRBD1. The CDR3 spans 15 residues. The junction had 6 bases not matched to a gene; V was cut back by 3 bases and J by 4 bases. DNA for the CDR3: TGTGCCAGCAGTTTTTTAGGACAGGCATACAATGAGCAGTTCTTC. Its translation: CASSFLGQAYNEQFF.

This clonotype was observed at least ten times. V gene TRBV7-2 combines with J gene TRBJ1-3; D gene uncertain. Germline loops: CDR1 SGHTA, CDR2 FQGNSA. CDR3 length: 16 residues. Trimming removed 1 base from V and 0 bases from J, with 10 bases in between. CDR3 coding DNA: TGTGCCAGCAGCTTAGGGACTCCTAGCTCTGGAAACACCATATATTTT. Its translation is CASSLGTPSSGNTIYF.

In its sample, this clonotype was seen many times. This sequence joins TRBV28 and TRBJ1-3; D not certain. V lost 7 bases and J 4 bases, leaving 8 bases between the germline ends. CDR1 and CDR2 from the germline V gene are MDHEN and SYDVKM. The CDR3 sequence is 12 residues long. The chain's CDR3 is CASTPGGNTIYF. In DNA, the CDR3 is TGTGCCAGCACCCCTGGGGGAAACACCATATATTTT.

The chain couples TRBV29-1 to TRBJ1-2, with a tentative D call TRBD1 (6 bases). The CDR3 runs 11 residues. V gave up 3 bases and J gave up 14 bases, with 16 bases separating them. Germline V gene lookup returns CDR1 SQVTM and CDR2 ANQGSEA. CDR3 residues: CSVESRQGKTF. The CDR3 DNA sequence: TGCAGCGTTGAGTCGCGGCAGGGGAAAACCTTC.

This clonotype was recorded at least ten times. CDR3 protein: CASSLPGGPGNTIYF. DNA of the CDR3: TGCGCCAGCAGCTTGCCAGGGGGACCTGGAAACACCATATATTTT. V and J are TRBV5-1 and TRBJ1-3; 7 nucleotides match TRBD1. CDR1 and CDR2 from the germline V gene are SGHRS and YFSETQ. The trim removed 1 base at V and 2 bases at J, leaving 3 bases unmatched. The CDR3 is 15 amino acids. The full variable domain, completed using reference TRBV5-1 and TRBJ1-3, is KAGVTQTPRYLIKTRGQQVTLSCSPISGHRSVSWYQQTPGQGLQFLFEYFSETQRNKGNFPGRFSGRQFSNSRSEMNVSTLELGDSALYLCASSLPGGPGNTIYFGEGSWLTVV.

As for this clonotype: An end of the junction differs from the germline gene, which may be a read error. This chain joins TRBV12-3 or TRBV12-4 and TRBJ2-7; no definite D call. The CDR3 runs 16 residues. Here the CDR3 reads CASIGPSTMGGYEKYF. The CDR3 bases are TGTGCCAGCATCGGCCCATCGACAATGGGTGGGTACGAGAAGTACTTC.